This passage covers 20 T cell receptor beta chains from one sample sequenced in a study of Ad26.COV2.S vaccination and SARS-CoV-2 variants. The data were produced by immunoSEQ multiplex PCR, yet TCRdb's version contains in-frame clones alone and is incomplete. Seen here are approximately 500,000 clones, around 88% observed once, and the top ten hold 10% to 15%. Treatment described: around 19 received Ad26.COV2.S at low or high dose, single or two shots; five or six received placebo; per-sample allocation not given. Specimens were obtained on day 63 following the first vaccine or placebo injection. Material: peripheral blood, obtained in a trial of Ad26.COV2.S vaccine versus placebo. Receptor source: a person aged 18 to 65 who received the Ad26.COV2.S COVID-19 vaccine or a placebo.

V gene TRBV28 combines with J gene TRBJ2-5, with a possible D match to TRBD2 (6 bases). Germline CDR1 reads MDHEN; CDR2 reads SYDVKM. The CDR3 loop spans 13 amino acids. Deletions cut 5 bases from V and 1 base from J, with 8 bases between. CDR3 protein: CASSSGPQETQYF. In DNA form, the CDR3 reads TGTGCCAGCAGTAGCGGGCCCCAAGAGACCCAGTACTTC.

The genes are TRBV30 and TRBJ1-5, with D tentatively TRBD1 (5 bases). V was pared by 0 bases and J by 1 base, with 13 bases between. The germline V gene has CDR1 GTSNPN and CDR2 SVGIG (reference sequence). The CDR3 totals 16 residues. The CDR3 is CAWSVGLRQSNQPQHF. CDR3 in DNA: TGTGCCTGGAGTGTAGGCTTGCGACAGAGCAATCAGCCCCAGCATTTT.

This clone showed up many times. The V call is TRBV19, the J call TRBJ2-1; D not resolved. Germline V CDR1 and CDR2: LNHDA, SQIVND (reference sequence). V lost 0 bases and J lost 8, with 5 bases in between. CDR3 length: 12 residues. In nucleotides, the CDR3 is TGTGCCAGTAGTATAGATAACGATGAGCAGTTCTTC. Its protein product is CASSIDNDEQFF.

The rearrangement uses TRBV15 and TRBJ2-3; no clear D gene. The CDR3 is 14 residues long. Germline V gene sequence: CDR1 LNHNV, CDR2 YYDKDF (reference sequence). Trimming removed 5 bases from V and 1 base from J, with 10 bases in between. This chain's CDR3 is CATSSQAGTDTQYF. The CDR3 coding sequence is TGTGCCACCAGCTCCCAGGCGGGCACAGATACGCAGTATTTT.

The chain joins TRBV9 to TRBJ2-5; 10 nucleotides agree with TRBD2. Germline V CDR1 and CDR2: SGDLS, YYNGEE. J gave up 1 base and V 0 bases, and 3 bases lay outside the gene matches. This CDR3 comprises 16 residues. The DNA for the CDR3 is TGTGCCAGCAGCGTAGGGGGACTAGCGTCCCAAGAGACCCAGTACTTC. This gives the protein CASSVGGLASQETQYF. The whole variable domain, remainder taken from reference TRBV9 and TRBJ2-5, is DSGVTQTPKHLITATGQRVTLRCSPRSGDLSVYWYQQSLDQGLQFLIQYYNGEERAKGNILERFSAQQFPDLHSELNLSSLELGDSALYFCASSVGGLASQETQYFGPGTRLLVL.

The V gene is TRBV7-2, the J gene TRBJ1-1, with TRBD1 identical over 8 bases. The CDR3 consists of 13 residues. Germline V gene lookup returns CDR1 SGHTA and CDR2 FQGNSA. Trimming took 4 bases from V and 12 from J; bases not matched to a gene: 10. The CDR3 coding sequence is TGTGCCAGCAGCTACCTACAGGGGGGAGATTCTTTCTTT. The encoded protein is CASSYLQGGDSFF.

The chain couples TRBV25-1 to TRBJ1-2; D gene unclear. Trimming removed 3 bases from V and 0 bases from J, with 17 bases in between. This CDR3 spans 17 amino acids. Germline CDR1 reads MGHDK; CDR2 reads SYGVNS. CDR3 residues: CASSDPGERTSNYGYTF. The CDR3 nucleotides are TGTGCCAGCAGTGACCCAGGAGAGAGGACTTCTAACTATGGCTACACCTTC.

The V call is TRBV6-1, the J call TRBJ2-1; D is possibly TRBD2 (5 bases). V was shortened by 6 bases and J by 5 bases, with 14 bases between the two germline ends. This CDR3 has 14 residues. Germline lookup yields CDR1 MNHNS and CDR2 SASEGT. The CDR3 loop is CASSQLEVNNEQFF. Written as DNA, the CDR3 is TGTGCCAGCAGCCAACTAGAAGTTAACAATGAGCAGTTCTTC.

The CDR3, as DNA: TGTGCCAGCAGCCTTAGATCAGGGACAGGGGCCACTGAAGCTTTCTTT. Its protein product is CASSLRSGTGATEAFF. The chain uses TRBV14 and TRBJ1-1; 10 nucleotides match TRBD1. Per germline, CDR1 SGHDN and CDR2 FVKESK. This CDR3 has 16 amino acids. V was pared by 4 bases and J by 4 bases, with 9 bases of the junction left unmatched. The full variable domain, its missing parts supplied by reference TRBV14 and TRBJ1-1, is EAGVTQFPSHSVIEKGQTVTLRCDPISGHDNLYWYRRVMGKEIKFLLHFVKESKQDESGMPNNRFLAERTGGTYSTLKVQPAELEDSGVYFCASSLRSGTGATEAFFGQGTRLTVV.

This chain links TRBV24-1 with TRBJ2-7; D not resolved. The V gene lost 9 bases and the J gene lost 5 bases, with 13 bases spanning the gap. CDR1 is KGHDR, CDR2 SFDVKD, per germline. This CDR3 region has 12 residues. Written as DNA, the CDR3 is TGTGCCACCGCTGCCTCGGGTGACGAGCAGTACTTC. Its protein product is CATAASGDEQYF.

The CDR3 reads CSVSQALSPTEAFF. The DNA of the CDR3 is TGCAGCGTTTCTCAGGCCCTCTCCCCCACTGAAGCTTTCTTT. The chain combines TRBV29-1 with TRBJ1-1; D uncertain. CDR3 length: 14 amino acids. CDR1 SQVTM and CDR2 ANQGSEA come from the germline V gene. V was trimmed by 5 bases and J by 4 bases, leaving 17 bases between them. The entire variable domain, with the rest obtained from reference TRBV29-1 and TRBJ1-1, is as follows: SAVISQKPSRDICQRGTSLTIQCQVDSQVTMMFWYRQQPGQSLTLIATANQGSEATYESGFVIDKFPISRPNLTFSTLTVSNMSPEDSSIYLCSVSQALSPTEAFFGQGTRLTVV.

This chain uses TRBV11-3 with TRBJ2-5, with D perhaps TRBD2 (6 bases). The germline gives CDR1 SGHNT, CDR2 YENEEA. Trimming took off 1 base at V and 3 bases at J, with 12 bases between the two ends. This CDR3 spans 15 amino acids. The CDR3 sequence: CASSLGHGSEETQYF. The CDR3 bases are TGTGCCAGCAGCTTAGGTCACGGGAGTGAAGAGACCCAGTACTTC.

In DNA, the CDR3 is TGTGCTAGTGGTTTGGTTCCGGTTGGGTCCTTAGCGGGAGGTGTAGATACGCAGTATTTT. Amino acid sequence: CASGLVPVGSLAGGVDTQYF. The V and J genes are TRBV12-5 and TRBJ2-3; TRBD2 agrees at 10 bases. Germline assignment: CDR1 LGHNT and CDR2 FRNRAP. The junction had 17 bases not matched to a gene; V was cut back by 0 bases and J by 5 bases. This CDR3 is 20 amino acids long.

This chain connects TRBV9 to TRBJ1-6; D gene ambiguous. The germline gives CDR1 SGDLS, CDR2 YYNGEE. The CDR3 is made up of 13 amino acids. Trimming shortened V by 2 bases and J by 8 bases, and 8 bases separated the two germline ends. This CDR3 reads CASSVGPDSPLHF. The CDR3 DNA reads TGTGCCAGCAGCGTCGGGCCCGATTCACCCCTCCACTTT.

The count of this clone is one. The chain employs TRBV18 and TRBJ1-1, with a possible D match to TRBD1 (5 bases). V was pared by 4 bases and J by 4 bases, with 16 bases between. From germline, CDR1 is KGHSH and CDR2 LQKENI. The CDR3 length is 15 residues. Here the CDR3 reads CASSQEVPGATEAFF. In nucleotides, the CDR3 is TGTGCCAGCTCACAAGAGGTACCCGGGGCCACTGAAGCTTTCTTT.

The rearrangement joins TRBV30 to TRBJ2-2; D remains ambiguous. Germline V gives CDR1 GTSNPN, CDR2 SVGIG (reference sequence). The length of the CDR3 is 15 residues. Trimming took off 2 bases at V and 2 bases at J, with 12 bases between the two ends. The DNA of the CDR3 is TGTGCCTGGAGTAGGATGAGTAGAAACACCGGGGAGCTGTTTTTT. It is translated as CAWSRMSRNTGELFF.

This sequence joins TRBV9 and TRBJ2-3; a weak D match, TRBD2 (6 bases). Germline-derived CDR1 and CDR2 are SGDLS and YYNGEE. The V gene lost 4 bases and the J gene lost 5 bases, with 17 bases spanning the gap. The CDR3 consists of 15 residues. The CDR3 loop reads CASSPTGLYIDTQYF. CDR3 bases: TGTGCCAGCAGCCCGACGGGACTCTACATAGATACGCAGTATTTT.

The chain joins TRBV16 to TRBJ1-1; tentative D call: TRBD1 (5 bases). The germline V gene encodes CDR1 KGHSY and CDR2 FQNENV. The germline V and J ends were trimmed by 2 bases and 0 bases, with 7 bases remaining between them. The CDR3 extends over 14 amino acids. The CDR3 DNA is TGTGCCAGCAGCCAAGGCAGGGTGAACACTGAAGCTTTCTTT. It yields the protein CASSQGRVNTEAFF.

V is TRBV5-1 and J is TRBJ2-1, with 10 bases lining up with TRBD1. V lost 4 bases, J lost 10 bases, and 11 bases stayed unmatched. The germline CDR1 and CDR2 sequences are SGHRS and YFSETQ. This CDR3 comprises 15 residues. The CDR3 is CASSQPGQGPMEQFF. The CDR3 DNA is TGCGCCAGCAGCCAACCGGGACAGGGGCCGATGGAGCAGTTCTTC.

This clone was picked up a small number of times. The chain links TRBV7-2 to TRBJ2-1; weak D call: TRBD2 (6 bases). V lost 2 bases, J lost 9 bases, and 14 bases lay in between. This CDR3 spans 14 amino acids. The V gene's germline CDR1 is SGHTA and CDR2 FQGNSA. CDR3 nucleotide sequence: TGTGCCAGCAGCTTAACGGCGGGAAAGGGTGAGCAGTTCTTC. It specifies CASSLTAGKGEQFF.